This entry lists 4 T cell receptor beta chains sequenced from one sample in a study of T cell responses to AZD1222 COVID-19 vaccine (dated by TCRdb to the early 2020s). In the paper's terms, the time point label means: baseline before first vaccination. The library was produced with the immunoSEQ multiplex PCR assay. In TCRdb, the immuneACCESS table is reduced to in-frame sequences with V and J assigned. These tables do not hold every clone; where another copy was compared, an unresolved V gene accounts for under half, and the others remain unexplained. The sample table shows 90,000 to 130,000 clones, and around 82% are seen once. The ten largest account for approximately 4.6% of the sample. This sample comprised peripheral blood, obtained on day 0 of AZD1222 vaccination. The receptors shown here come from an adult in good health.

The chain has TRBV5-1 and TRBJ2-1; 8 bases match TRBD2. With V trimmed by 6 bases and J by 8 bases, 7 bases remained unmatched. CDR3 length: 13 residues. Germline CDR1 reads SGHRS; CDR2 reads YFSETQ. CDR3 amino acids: CASKPGGKDEQFF. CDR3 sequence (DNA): TGCGCCAGCAAACCGGGAGGGAAGGATGAGCAGTTCTTC.

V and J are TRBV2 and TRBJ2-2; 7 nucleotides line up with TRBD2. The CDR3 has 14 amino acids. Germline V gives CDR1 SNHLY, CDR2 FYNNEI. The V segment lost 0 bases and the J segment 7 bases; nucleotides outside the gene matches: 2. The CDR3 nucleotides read TGTGCCAGCAGTGAAGCTTGGGAGGGCGGGGAGCTGTTTTTT. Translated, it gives CASSEAWEGGELFF.

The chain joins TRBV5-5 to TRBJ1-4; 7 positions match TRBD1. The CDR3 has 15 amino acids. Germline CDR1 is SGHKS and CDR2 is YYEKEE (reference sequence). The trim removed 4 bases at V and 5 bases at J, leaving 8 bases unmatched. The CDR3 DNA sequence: TGTGCCAGCAGCAAACCGGGACAGCAGAATGAAAAACTGTTTTTT. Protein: CASSKPGQQNEKLFF.

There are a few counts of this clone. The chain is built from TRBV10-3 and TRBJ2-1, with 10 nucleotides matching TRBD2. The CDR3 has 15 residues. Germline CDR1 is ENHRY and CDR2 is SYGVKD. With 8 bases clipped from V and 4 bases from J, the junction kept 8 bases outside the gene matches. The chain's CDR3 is CAIREASGGYNEQFF. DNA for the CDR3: TGTGCCATCCGAGAAGCTAGCGGGGGTTACAATGAGCAGTTCTTC.